The sequence of this T cell receptor beta chain was determined in a study of blood T cell repertoires in COVID-19. Sequenced by immunoSEQ multiplex PCR; TCRdb stores in-frame clones only, minus some. The sample holds 95,000 or so clones, around 86% seen once. V gave up 5 bases and J gave up 7 bases, with 18 bases separating them. CDR1 MDHEN and CDR2 SYDVKM come from the germline V gene. This CDR3 has 16 residues. The receptor's source is a woman in her 70s with acute or convalescent COVID-19. Sequencing was performed on peripheral blood. The chain has TRBV28 and TRBJ1-6; TRBD1 is a possible D gene (6 bases). The chain's CDR3 is CASSGGRTVSNSPLHF. The CDR3 nucleotides read TGTGCCAGCAGTGGCGGCAGGACAGTATCCAATTCACCCCTCCACTTT. Combining the CDR3 with reference TRBV28 and TRBJ1-6 gives the whole variable domain DVKVTQSSRYLVKRTGEKVFLECVQDMDHENMFWYRQDPGLGLRLIYFSYDVKMKEKGDIPEGYSVSREKKERFSLILESASTNQTSMYLCASSGGRTVSNSPLHFGNGTRLTVT.